The rows below give T cell receptor beta chains drawn from one sample of a study of radiation and T cells in renal cell carcinoma. Sequencing used immunoSEQ multiplex PCR; TCRdb keeps in-frame clones, though not all of them. The sample has 40,000 to 60,000 clones, roughly 80% seen once. The specimen comprised blood, sampled from a patient whose treatment included radiotherapy and nephrectomy. The receptors were sampled from a woman between 65 and 79 years old with renal cell carcinoma. Each CDR3 is given with its conserved first and last residue. Fields, in order: J gene, V gene, clone size, D gene, CDR3 protein, CDR3 DNA. The D gene is left open where the match is weak. Only some rows state a clone size, as once, few, many or a class for expanded clones.

j_call: TRBJ2-5; v_call: TRBV14; clone_size: NA; d_call: TRBD2; cdr3_aa: CASSDTGGPFLQETQYF; cdr3_nt: TGTGCCAGCAGCGATACGGGAGGGCCCTTTCTCCAAGAGACCCAGTACTTC
j_call: TRBJ2-2; v_call: TRBV13; clone_size: NA; d_call: NA; cdr3_aa: CASSLAGAITGELFF; cdr3_nt: TGTGCCAGCAGCTTAGCGGGGGCAATCACCGGGGAGCTGTTTTTT
j_call: TRBJ1-5; v_call: TRBV6-1; clone_size: NA; d_call: TRBD1; cdr3_aa: CASKVTGGNQPQHF; cdr3_nt: TGTGCCAGCAAAGTAACAGGGGGAAATCAGCCCCAGCATTTT
j_call: TRBJ1-4; v_call: TRBV11-2; clone_size: few; d_call: NA; cdr3_aa: CASSLGSGEKLFF; cdr3_nt: TGTGCCAGCAGCTTGGGGAGTGGAGAAAAACTGTTTTTT
j_call: TRBJ1-5; v_call: TRBV5-1; clone_size: NA; d_call: NA; cdr3_aa: CASSFSGPQPQHF; cdr3_nt: TGCGCCAGCAGCTTCTCGGGACCTCAGCCCCAGCATTTT
j_call: TRBJ2-7; v_call: TRBV28; clone_size: NA; d_call: TRBD1; cdr3_aa: CAVRGTGASYEQYF; cdr3_nt: TGTGCCGTACGGGGGACAGGGGCCTCTTACGAGCAGTACTTC
j_call: TRBJ1-2; v_call: TRBV29-1; clone_size: NA; d_call: TRBD1; cdr3_aa: CSVDPTGQTNYGYTF; cdr3_nt: TGCAGCGTTGACCCGACAGGGCAAACTAACTATGGCTACACCTTC
j_call: TRBJ1-1; v_call: TRBV4-1; clone_size: NA; d_call: NA; cdr3_aa: CASSQVGRGGRLNTEAFF; cdr3_nt: TGCGCCAGCAGCCAAGTAGGGCGGGGGGGCAGGTTGAACACTGAAGCTTTCTTT
j_call: TRBJ1-2; v_call: TRBV4-1; clone_size: few; d_call: TRBD1; cdr3_aa: CASSQIGGKVDGYTF; cdr3_nt: TGCGCCAGCAGCCAAATAGGGGGCAAGGTGGATGGCTACACCTTC
j_call: TRBJ1-2; v_call: TRBV9; clone_size: NA; d_call: NA; cdr3_aa: CASREGNYGYTF; cdr3_nt: TGTGCCAGCAGGGAGGGTAACTATGGCTACACCTTC
j_call: TRBJ1-3; v_call: TRBV6-5; clone_size: NA; d_call: NA; cdr3_aa: CASSYSDRSGNTIYF; cdr3_nt: TGTGCCAGCAGTTACTCGGATCGGAGTGGAAACACCATATATTTT
j_call: TRBJ2-3; v_call: TRBV7-6; clone_size: NA; d_call: TRBD2; cdr3_aa: CASSLPREGDTQYF; cdr3_nt: TGTGCCAGCAGCTTACCACGGGAGGGAGATACGCAGTATTTT
j_call: TRBJ2-7; v_call: TRBV7-2; clone_size: NA; d_call: TRBD1; cdr3_aa: CASSLAGTGTYEQYF; cdr3_nt: TGTGCCAGCAGCTTAGCCGGGACAGGGACGTACGAGCAGTACTTC
j_call: TRBJ1-6; v_call: TRBV9; clone_size: NA; d_call: NA; cdr3_aa: CASSGQSLNSPLHF; cdr3_nt: TGTGCCAGCAGCGGACAGAGCCTTAATTCACCCCTCCACTTT
j_call: TRBJ2-1; v_call: TRBV6-4; clone_size: NA; d_call: NA; cdr3_aa: CASSEGQGGNEQFF; cdr3_nt: TGTGCCAGCAGTGAAGGGCAGGGGGGTAATGAGCAGTTCTTC
j_call: TRBJ2-7; v_call: TRBV9; clone_size: NA; d_call: NA; cdr3_aa: CASSELALGGEQYF; cdr3_nt: TGTGCCAGCAGCGAGCTAGCTCTGGGGGGAGAGCAGTACTTC
j_call: TRBJ2-3; v_call: TRBV5-1; clone_size: NA; d_call: NA; cdr3_aa: CASSLGGRLSTDTQYF; cdr3_nt: TGCGCCAGCAGCTTGGGGGGGAGACTGAGCACAGATACGCAGTATTTT
j_call: TRBJ2-1; v_call: TRBV27; clone_size: NA; d_call: NA; cdr3_aa: CASSMGHLRGGYNEQFF; cdr3_nt: TGTGCCAGCAGTATGGGACATCTCAGGGGGGGTTACAATGAGCAGTTCTTC
j_call: TRBJ2-7; v_call: TRBV15; clone_size: NA; d_call: NA; cdr3_aa: CATSRVSGSGQGSYEQYF; cdr3_nt: TGTGCCACCAGCAGAGTTTCTGGGTCCGGGCAGGGGTCTTACGAGCAGTACTTC
j_call: TRBJ1-4; v_call: TRBV5-6; clone_size: NA; d_call: NA; cdr3_aa: CASSLGQSLIGEKLFF; cdr3_nt: TGTGCCAGCAGCTTGGGACAGTCACTAATCGGGGAAAAACTGTTTTTT
j_call: TRBJ2-5; v_call: TRBV25-1; clone_size: NA; d_call: NA; cdr3_aa: CASSERGHQETQYF; cdr3_nt: TGTGCCAGCAGTGAGCGAGGGCACCAAGAGACCCAGTACTTC
j_call: TRBJ1-1; v_call: TRBV10-1; clone_size: NA; d_call: NA; cdr3_aa: CARPSRGGQNTEAFF; cdr3_nt: TGCGCCAGACCTAGTCGGGGGGGCCAGAACACTGAAGCTTTCTTT
j_call: TRBJ2-6; v_call: TRBV29-1; clone_size: few; d_call: TRBD1; cdr3_aa: CSVAGTGESGANVLTF; cdr3_nt: TGCAGCGTCGCCGGGACAGGGGAGAGTGGGGCCAACGTCCTGACTTTC
j_call: TRBJ1-5; v_call: TRBV4-1; clone_size: NA; d_call: TRBD1; cdr3_aa: CASSQALTGGFPQPQHF; cdr3_nt: TGCGCCAGCAGCCAAGCACTAACAGGGGGGTTTCCCCAGCCCCAGCATTTT
j_call: TRBJ1-1; v_call: TRBV18; clone_size: NA; d_call: NA; cdr3_aa: CASSPQFRGNTEAFF; cdr3_nt: TGTGCCAGCTCACCACAATTCCGAGGGAACACTGAAGCTTTCTTT
j_call: TRBJ1-2; v_call: TRBV5-4; clone_size: NA; d_call: TRBD1; cdr3_aa: CASRAGGQSNYGYTF; cdr3_nt: TGTGCCAGCCGGGCGGGGGGACAGAGCAACTATGGCTACACCTTC
j_call: TRBJ2-1; v_call: TRBV20-1; clone_size: NA; d_call: NA; cdr3_aa: CSAPRDKQFF; cdr3_nt: TGCAGTGCGCCCCGGGACAAGCAGTTCTTC
j_call: TRBJ1-1; v_call: TRBV11-3; clone_size: NA; d_call: NA; cdr3_aa: CASSLGRGDTEAFF; cdr3_nt: TGTGCCAGCAGCTTGGGCAGGGGAGACACTGAAGCTTTCTTT
j_call: TRBJ2-1; v_call: TRBV29-1; clone_size: NA; d_call: NA; cdr3_aa: CSGGGVRSYNEQFF; cdr3_nt: TGCAGCGGTGGCGGGGTGAGGTCCTACAATGAGCAGTTCTTC
j_call: TRBJ2-5; v_call: TRBV7-9; clone_size: NA; d_call: TRBD1; cdr3_aa: CASSRDSRQETQYF; cdr3_nt: TGTGCCAGCAGCCGGGACAGTCGTCAAGAGACCCAGTACTTC